This TCR beta chain stems from a study of CD8+CD57+ T cells in acquired aplastic anemia. Genomic DNA provided the template from which TCR beta VDJ and CDR3 profiles were obtained. One entry per CDR3 protein, called by TCRdb with MiXCR from the reads. The sample holds approximately 58,000 distinct CDR3 sequences, roughly three fifths seen once. Patients picked for sequencing had shown CD8+CD57+ cell expansion detected by flow cytometry. The germline V gene has CDR1 SEHNR and CDR2 FQNEAQ (reference sequence). J was trimmed by 5 bases and V by 4 bases; bases with no gene match: 23. This CDR3 is 19 amino acids long. This clonotype was found many times. Its matching antigen is unknown. Study-wide findings and caveats: Significant differences in CD8+ Simpson's diversity were not observed between patients and controls.

The sequence derives from a human donor with aplastic anemia. The V gene is TRBV7-9, the J gene TRBJ2-7, with TRBD1 identical over 7 bases. The sample comprised sorted CD4+, CD8+, or CD8+CD57+ T cells (not recorded which) from PBMCs. CDR3: CASSSSSLALGQKTHEQYF. The CDR3 DNA follows: TGTGCCAGCAGCTCATCCTCTTTAGCTCTGGGACAGAAAACCCACGAGCAGTACTTC.